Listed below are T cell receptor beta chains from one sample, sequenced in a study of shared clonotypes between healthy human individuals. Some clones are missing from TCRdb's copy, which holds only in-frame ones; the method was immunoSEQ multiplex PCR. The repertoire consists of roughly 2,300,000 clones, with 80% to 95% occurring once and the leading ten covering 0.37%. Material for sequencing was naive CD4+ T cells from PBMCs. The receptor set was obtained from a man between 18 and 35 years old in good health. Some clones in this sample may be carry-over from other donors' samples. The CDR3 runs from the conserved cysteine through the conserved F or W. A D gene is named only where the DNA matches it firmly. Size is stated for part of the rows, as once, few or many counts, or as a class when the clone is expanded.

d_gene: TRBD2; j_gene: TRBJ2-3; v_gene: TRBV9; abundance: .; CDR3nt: TGTGCCAGCAGCGTACTAGCGGGAGTTTTCGGCACAGATACGCAGTATTTT; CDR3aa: CASSVLAGVFGTDTQYF
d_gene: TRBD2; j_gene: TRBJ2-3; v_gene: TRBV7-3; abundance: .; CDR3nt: TGTGCCAGCAGCTCGGGGGGTTTAGTGTCGGATACGCAGTATTTT; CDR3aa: CASSSGGLVSDTQYF
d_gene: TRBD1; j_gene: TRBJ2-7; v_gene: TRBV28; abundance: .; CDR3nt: TGTGCCAGCCTTACCCTAGGACAGGGGGCTGCATACGAGCAGTACTTC; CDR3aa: CASLTLGQGAAYEQYF
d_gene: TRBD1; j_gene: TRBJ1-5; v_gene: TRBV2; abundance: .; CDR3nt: TGTGCCAGCAGTTTGACAGGGAATCAGCCCCAGCATTTT; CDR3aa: CASSLTGNQPQHF
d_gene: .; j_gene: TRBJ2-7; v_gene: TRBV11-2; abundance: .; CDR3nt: TGTGCCAGCAGCTTAGAAAACAGGGAGCAGTACTTC; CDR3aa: CASSLENREQYF
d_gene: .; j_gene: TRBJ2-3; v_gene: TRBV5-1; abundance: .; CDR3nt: TGCGCCAGCAGCTCAACCGGGACTCCTAGCACAGATACGCAGTATTTT; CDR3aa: CASSSTGTPSTDTQYF
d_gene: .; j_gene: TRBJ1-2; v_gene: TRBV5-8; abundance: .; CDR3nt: TGTGCCAGCAGCTTACGAACCGGGACACGATATGGCTACACCTTC; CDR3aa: CASSLRTGTRYGYTF
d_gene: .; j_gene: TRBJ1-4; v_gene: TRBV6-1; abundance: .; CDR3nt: TGTGCCGGGGGGAGGACTAATGAAAAACTGTTTTTT; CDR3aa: CAGGRTNEKLFF
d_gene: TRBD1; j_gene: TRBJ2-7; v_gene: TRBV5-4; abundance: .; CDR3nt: TGTGCCAGCAGCCGTACTACCCGACAGGGGAGCGAGCAGTACTTC; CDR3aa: CASSRTTRQGSEQYF
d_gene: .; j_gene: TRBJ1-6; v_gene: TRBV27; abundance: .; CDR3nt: TGTGCCAGCAGTCTATGGGGCTCGCGGGGTTCACCCCTCCACTTT; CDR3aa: CASSLWGSRGSPLHF
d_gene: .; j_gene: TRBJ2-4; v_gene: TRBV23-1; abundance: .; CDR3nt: TGCGCCAGCAGTCGGTGCCGCTTC; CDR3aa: CASSRCRF
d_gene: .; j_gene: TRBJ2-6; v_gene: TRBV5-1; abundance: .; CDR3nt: TGCGCCAGCATGTCTTGGCCGACCGGGGCCAACGTCCTGACTTTC; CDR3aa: CASMSWPTGANVLTF
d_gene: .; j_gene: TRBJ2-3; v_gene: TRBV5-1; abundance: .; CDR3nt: TGCGCCAGCAGCTCGGGACCACCAATCACAGATACGCAGTATTTT; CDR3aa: CASSSGPPITDTQYF
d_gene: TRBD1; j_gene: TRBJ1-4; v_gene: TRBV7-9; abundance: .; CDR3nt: TGTGCCAGCAGCCCCGGGACAGGGGGTGAAAAACTGTTTTTT; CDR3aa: CASSPGTGGEKLFF
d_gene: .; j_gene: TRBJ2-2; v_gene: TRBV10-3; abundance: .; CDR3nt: TGTGCCATCAGTGAGAGTGACCGCACCGGGGAGCTGTTTTTT; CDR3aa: CAISESDRTGELFF
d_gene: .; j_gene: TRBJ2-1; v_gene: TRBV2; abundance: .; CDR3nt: TGTGCCAGCAGGGTCTTCCGGGACAACAATGAGCAGTTCTTC; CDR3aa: CASRVFRDNNEQFF
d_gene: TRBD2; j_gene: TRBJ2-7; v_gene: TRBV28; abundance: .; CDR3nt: TGTGCCAGCAGCTCCACTAGCGGGAGCAGGTACGAGCAGTACTTC; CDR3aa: CASSSTSGSRYEQYF
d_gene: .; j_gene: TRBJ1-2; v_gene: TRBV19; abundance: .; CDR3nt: TGTGCCAGTAGTATTTTATTAGGGGACAAGAACTATGGCTACACCTTC; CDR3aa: CASSILLGDKNYGYTF
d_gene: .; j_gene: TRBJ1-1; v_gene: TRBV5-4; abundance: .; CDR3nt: TGTGCCAGCAGCTTGGTTCTGGGAACTGAAGCTTTCTTT; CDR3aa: CASSLVLGTEAFF
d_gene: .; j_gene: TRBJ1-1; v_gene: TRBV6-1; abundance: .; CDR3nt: TGTGCCAGCAGAGTCGACGGGAACACTGAAGCTTTCTTT; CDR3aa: CASRVDGNTEAFF
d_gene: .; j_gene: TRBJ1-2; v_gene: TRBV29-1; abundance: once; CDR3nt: TGCAGCGTTGTGGGGTATCAGGGTGACTATGGCTACACCTTC; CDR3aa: CSVVGYQGDYGYTF
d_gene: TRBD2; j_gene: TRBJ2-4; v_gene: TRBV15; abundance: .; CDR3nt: TGTGCCACCAGCAGAGATGCGGGGGTGGGGAACATTCAGTACTTC; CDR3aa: CATSRDAGVGNIQYF
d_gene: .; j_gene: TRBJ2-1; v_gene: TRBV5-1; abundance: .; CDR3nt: TGCGCCAGCAGCTTTGGGGTGGCTAGCTCCTACAATGAGCAGTTCTTC; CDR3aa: CASSFGVASSYNEQFF
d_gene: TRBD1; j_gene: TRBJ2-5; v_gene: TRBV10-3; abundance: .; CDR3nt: TGTGCCATCAGAACCGGGACAGAAGAGACCCAGTACTTC; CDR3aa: CAIRTGTEETQYF
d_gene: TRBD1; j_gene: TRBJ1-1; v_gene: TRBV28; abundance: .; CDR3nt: TGTGCCAGCAGTTCCCTATCGACAGGGCGAACTGAAGCTTTCTTT; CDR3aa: CASSSLSTGRTEAFF
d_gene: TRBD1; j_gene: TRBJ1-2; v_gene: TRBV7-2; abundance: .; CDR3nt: TGTGCCAGCAGCTTCCCACAAGCCGGGACAGCAGGCTACACCTTC; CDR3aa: CASSFPQAGTAGYTF
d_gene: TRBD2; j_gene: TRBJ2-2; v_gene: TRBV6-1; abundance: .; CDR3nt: TGTGCCAGCAGTGCAACCGGGACTAGCGGGGGGAACACCGGGGAGCTGTTTTTT; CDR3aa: CASSATGTSGGNTGELFF
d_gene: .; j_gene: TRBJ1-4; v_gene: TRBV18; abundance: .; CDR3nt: TGTGCCAGCTCAGGTCAGGCAACTAATGAAAAACTGTTTTTT; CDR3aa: CASSGQATNEKLFF
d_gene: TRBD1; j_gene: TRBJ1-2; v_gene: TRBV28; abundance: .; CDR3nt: TGTGCCAGCAGTCCTAGGGGGACAGGGATTTCCAACTATGGCTACACCTTC; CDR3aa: CASSPRGTGISNYGYTF
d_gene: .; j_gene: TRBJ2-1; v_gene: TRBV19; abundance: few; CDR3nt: TGTGCCAGTAGTATATGGGGAGGCAATGAGCAGTTCTTC; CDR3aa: CASSIWGGNEQFF
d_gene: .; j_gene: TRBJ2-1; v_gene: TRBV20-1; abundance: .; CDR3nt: TGCAGTGCTAGTAGTCGCGATGAGCAGTTCTTC; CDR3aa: CSASSRDEQFF
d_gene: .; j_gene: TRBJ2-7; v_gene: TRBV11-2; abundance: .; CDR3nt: TGTGCCAGCAGCTTAATTCGGTTACGAGGGCGGTTAGGGTACGAGCAGTACTTC; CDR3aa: CASSLIRLRGRLGYEQYF
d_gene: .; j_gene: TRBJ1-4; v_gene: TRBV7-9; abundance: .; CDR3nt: TGTGCCAGCAGCTTAAGTCTGGGGCGGATTAATGAAAAACTGTTTTTT; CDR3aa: CASSLSLGRINEKLFF
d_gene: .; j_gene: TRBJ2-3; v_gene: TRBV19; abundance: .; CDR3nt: TGTGCCAGCCAGGCCTTAGTTGGCGGAGATACGCAGTATTTT; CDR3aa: CASQALVGGDTQYF
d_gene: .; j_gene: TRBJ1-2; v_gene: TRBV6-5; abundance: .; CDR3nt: TGTGCCAGCAGTTATGGGACCGATACTAACTATGGCTACACCTTC; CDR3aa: CASSYGTDTNYGYTF
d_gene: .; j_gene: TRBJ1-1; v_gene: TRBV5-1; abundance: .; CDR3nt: TGCGCCAGCAGCTTGGGTTCACAGTTGAACACTGAAGCTTTCTTT; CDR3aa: CASSLGSQLNTEAFF
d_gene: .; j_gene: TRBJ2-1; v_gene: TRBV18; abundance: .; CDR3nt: TGTGCCAGCTCACCTATTTGGCAGGGCAATGAGCAGTTCTTC; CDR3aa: CASSPIWQGNEQFF
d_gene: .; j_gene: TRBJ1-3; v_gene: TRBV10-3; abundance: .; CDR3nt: TGTGCCATCAGTGAGCCTCAAGAGTTTGTCTCCGGAAACACCATATATTTT; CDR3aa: CAISEPQEFVSGNTIYF
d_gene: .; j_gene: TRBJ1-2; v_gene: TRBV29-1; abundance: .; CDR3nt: TGCAGCGTTGGAGGCGTAGACTATGGCTACACCTTC; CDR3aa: CSVGGVDYGYTF
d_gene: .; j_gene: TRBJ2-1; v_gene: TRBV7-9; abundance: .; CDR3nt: TGTGCCAGCAGCTTAGGGATAAGATACGACAATGAGCAGTTCTTC; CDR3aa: CASSLGIRYDNEQFF
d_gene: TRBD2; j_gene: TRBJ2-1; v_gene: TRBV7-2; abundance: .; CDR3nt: TGTGCCAGCAGCATAGAGACTAGCGGGAGTTCGTTCTTC; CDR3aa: CASSIETSGSSFF
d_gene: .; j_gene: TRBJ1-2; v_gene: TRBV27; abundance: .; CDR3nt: TGTGCCAGCAGTTTATCGTATACAGGGTCAGGCGGCTACACCTTC; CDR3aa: CASSLSYTGSGGYTF
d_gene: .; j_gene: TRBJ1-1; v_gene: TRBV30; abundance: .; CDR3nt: TGTGCCTGGAGTGTCGACAGGCGGAGAGGTTTCTTT; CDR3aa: CAWSVDRRRGFF
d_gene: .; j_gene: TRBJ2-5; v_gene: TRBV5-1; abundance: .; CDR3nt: TGCGCCAGCAGCTTGGCTGGGGGGCCCCAGTACTTC; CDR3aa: CASSLAGGPQYF
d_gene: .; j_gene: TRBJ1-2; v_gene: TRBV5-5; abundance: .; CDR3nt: TGTGCCAGCAGCTTTGTAGGCGGACTCCAGATCTATGGCTACACCTTC; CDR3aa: CASSFVGGLQIYGYTF
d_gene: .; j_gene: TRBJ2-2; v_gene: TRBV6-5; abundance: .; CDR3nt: TGTGCCAGCAGCCCCGGGACCGGATACACCGGGGAGCTGTTTTTT; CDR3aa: CASSPGTGYTGELFF
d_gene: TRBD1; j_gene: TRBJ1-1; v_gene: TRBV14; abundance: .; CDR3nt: TGTGCCAGCAGCCAACTCAGGGGGCGGAACACTGAAGCTTTCTTT; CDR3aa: CASSQLRGRNTEAFF
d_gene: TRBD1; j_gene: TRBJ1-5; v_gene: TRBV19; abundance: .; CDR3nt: TGTGCCAGTAGTACCAATCGGGACAGACTCTTAAATCAGCCCCAGCATTTT; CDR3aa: CASSTNRDRLLNQPQHF
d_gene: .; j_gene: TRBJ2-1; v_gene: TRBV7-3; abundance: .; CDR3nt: TGTGCCAGCAGCTTAAAGCGGGCCTATACCTCCCAGCCAGGCAATGAGCAGTTCTTC; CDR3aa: CASSLKRAYTSQPGNEQFF
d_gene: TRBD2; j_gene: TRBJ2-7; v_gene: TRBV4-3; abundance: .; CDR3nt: TGCGCCAGCAGCCACACCGGGACTAGCGTAAGCGAGCAGTACTTC; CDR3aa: CASSHTGTSVSEQYF
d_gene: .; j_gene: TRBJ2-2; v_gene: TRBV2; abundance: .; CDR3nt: TGTGCCAGCGCCACAGGCATCGGGGAGCTGTTTTTT; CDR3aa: CASATGIGELFF
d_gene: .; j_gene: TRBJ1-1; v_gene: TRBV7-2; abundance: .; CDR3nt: TGTGCCAGCAGCGTTAGGGTCGCTGAAGCTTTCTTT; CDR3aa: CASSVRVAEAFF